The T cell receptor (beta chain) under discussion was sequenced for a study of immune evolution from preneoplasia to lung adenocarcinoma. TCRdb's table, derived via immunoSEQ multiplex PCR, lists solely in-frame clones and lacks some. This table holds fewer than 3,000 clones, roughly 80% found once. The clonotype comes from a person aged 60-80 years with invasive lung adenocarcinoma. Sequencing used FFPE invasive lung adenocarcinoma tissue.

The CDR3 coding sequence is TGTGCCAGCAGCTTGGTTGGCAGAGGAAATAATTCACCCCTCCACTTT. It translates to CASSLVGRGNNSPLHF. The genes are TRBV5-5 and TRBJ1-6; D remains ambiguous. The ends were cut back, 0 bases at V and 5 bases at J, with 12 bases in the middle. This CDR3 is 16 amino acids long. Germline CDR1 and CDR2: SGHKS and YYEKEE (reference sequence).